What follows are 8 T cell receptor beta chains derived from one specimen sequenced in a study of beta chain features in type 1 diabetes. Expressed TCRB transcripts were sequenced, since all the RNA that had been isolated was reverse transcribed. Profiled with immunoSEQ multiplex PCR; TCRdb holds only in-frame clones, not every one. The sample lists about 340,000 clones, roughly 8% occurring once. Material: central memory CD4+ T cells from blood. All receptors derive from a woman under 30 in good health.

This clone was recorded a few times. The chain couples TRBV11-1 to TRBJ2-1; D might be TRBD2 (5 bases). Germline V gene data show CDR1 as SGHAT and CDR2 as FQDESV (reference sequence). V gave up 1 base and J gave up 10 bases, with 5 bases separating them. The CDR3 has 11 amino acids. DNA for the CDR3: TGTGCCAGCAGCTTAGGCGGGGAGCAGTTCTTC. This translates into CASSLGGEQFF.

In this sample, this clone turned up a few times. The genes are TRBV7-2 and TRBJ2-7; D is possibly TRBD1 (5 bases). This CDR3 has 15 residues. V was shortened by 5 bases and J by 2 bases, with 16 bases between the two germline ends. Germline CDR1 SGHTA, CDR2 FQGNSA. The CDR3: CASSPTRDQTYEQYF. CDR3 bases: TGTGCCAGCAGCCCGACCAGGGATCAAACCTACGAGCAGTACTTC. Complete variable domain (other parts from reference TRBV7-2 and TRBJ2-7): GAGVSQSPSNKVTEKGKDVELRCDPISGHTALYWYRQSLGQGLEFLIYFQGNSAPDKSGLPSDRFSAERTGGSVSTLTIQRTQQEDSAVYLCASSPTRDQTYEQYFGPGTRLTVT.

V and J are TRBV6-5 and TRBJ2-5; 7 nucleotides line up with TRBD2. Germline V gene sequence: CDR1 MNHEY, CDR2 SVGAGI. Trimming cost V 0 bases and J 3 bases; bases outside gene matches: 7. The CDR3 is made up of 16 amino acids. The CDR3 here is CASSYSRASGKETQYF. CDR3 sequence (DNA): TGTGCCAGCAGTTACTCGAGAGCTAGCGGAAAAGAGACCCAGTACTTC.

This chain links TRBV18 with TRBJ2-7; a weak D match, TRBD2 (5 bases). The CDR3 sequence is 14 residues long. CDR1 and CDR2 from the germline V gene are KGHSH and LQKENI. V shed 6 bases and J shed 0 bases, with 12 bases lying between them. CDR3 protein: CASSRDASSYEQYF. Here the CDR3 DNA reads TGTGCCAGCTCCCGGGATGCGAGCTCCTACGAGCAGTACTTC. Together with reference TRBV18 and TRBJ2-7, the CDR3 gives the full variable domain: NAGVMQNPRHLVRRRGQEARLRCSPMKGHSHVYWYRQLPEEGLKFMVYLQKENIIDESGMPKERFSAEFPKEGPSILRIQQVVRGDSAAYFCASSRDASSYEQYFGPGTRLTVT.

This clone was seen a handful of times. The chain links TRBV11-1 to TRBJ2-3, with 8 positions matching TRBD2. The CDR3 sequence is 15 residues long. CDR1 and CDR2 from the germline V gene are SGHAT and FQDESV (reference sequence). J lost 3 bases, V lost 3 bases, and 5 bases had no gene match. CDR3 nucleotide sequence: TGTGCCAGCAGCTTCGGGGGGGCGCTTACAGATACGCAGTATTTT. Amino acid sequence: CASSFGGALTDTQYF.

CDR3 loop: CASSEVPPRDEQFF. The CDR3 DNA sequence: TGTGCCAGCAGTGAGGTCCCCCCGCGGGATGAGCAGTTCTTC. The chain links TRBV27 to TRBJ2-1; TRBD2 might be the D (5 bases). With 5 bases removed from V and 8 bases from J, the gap between germline ends came to 16 bases. Germline CDR1 MNHEY, CDR2 SMNVEV (reference sequence). The CDR3 is 14 residues long.

This clone has just a few counts. The chain carries TRBV28 and TRBJ2-3; D perhaps matches TRBD1 (6 bases). Germline CDR1 and CDR2: MDHEN and SYDVKM. This CDR3 region has 15 residues. V shed 3 bases and J shed 6 bases, with 16 bases lying between them. The CDR3 loop reads CASSFQGTISDTQYF. CDR3 nucleotides: TGTGCCAGCAGTTTTCAGGGGACCATATCGGATACGCAGTATTTT. Filled out from reference TRBV28 and TRBJ2-3, the complete variable domain reads DVKVTQSSRYLVKRTGEKVFLECVQDMDHENMFWYRQDPGLGLRLIYFSYDVKMKEKGDIPEGYSVSREKKERFSLILESASTNQTSMYLCASSFQGTISDTQYFGPGTRLTVL.

This clone was detected only a few times. The V gene is TRBV29-1, the J gene TRBJ2-7; D remains unclear. In germline, CDR1 is SQVTM, CDR2 ANQGSEA. The V gene lost 0 bases and the J gene lost 3 bases, with 6 bases spanning the gap. The CDR3 totals 12 residues. The DNA for the CDR3 is TGCAGCGTTGAAGATGGCAGCTACGAGCAGTACTTC. Residues: CSVEDGSYEQYF.